Listed here are 5 T cell receptor beta chains from one sample, sequenced in a study of blood T cell repertoires in COVID-19. Clones were sequenced by immunoSEQ multiplex PCR, and TCRdb holds only the in-frame ones, with some missing. Of about 70,000 clones in the sample, roughly nine tenths were seen once. The sample was peripheral blood. These receptors were obtained from a woman aged 80 or older with acute or convalescent COVID-19.

The table lists this clone with a count of one. The chain combines TRBV27 with TRBJ1-2; weak D call: TRBD1 (5 bases). V was shortened by 0 bases and J by 4 bases, with 9 bases between the two germline ends. This CDR3 is 14 amino acids long. Germline V gene lookup returns CDR1 MNHEY and CDR2 SMNVEV (reference sequence). Here the CDR3 reads CASSLSKGVYGYTF. The CDR3 nucleotides are TGTGCCAGCAGTTTATCGAAAGGGGTCTATGGCTACACCTTC.

The rearrangement uses TRBV28 and TRBJ1-5; D possibly corresponds to TRBD1 (6 bases). This CDR3 has 16 residues. The germline CDR1 and CDR2 sequences are MDHEN and SYDVKM. Trimming shortened V by 7 bases and J by 3 bases, and 19 bases separated the two germline ends. CDR3 sequence reads: CASTRDTRHVNQPQHF. As DNA, the CDR3 is TGTGCCAGCACCAGGGACACTCGACACGTCAATCAGCCCCAGCATTTT.

The CDR3 here is CASSLGTGGGNPAEAFF. CDR3 sequence (DNA): TGTGCCAGCAGCCTCGGGACAGGGGGCGGCAACCCAGCTGAAGCTTTCTTT. The chain recombines TRBV28 with TRBJ1-1; 12 bases agree with TRBD1. Trimming cost V 6 bases and J 6 bases; bases outside gene matches: 14. The CDR3 is made up of 17 amino acids. CDR1 and CDR2 (germline): MDHEN, SYDVKM.

The chain uses TRBV20-1 and TRBJ2-7, with 9 bases matching TRBD2. Germline-derived CDR1 and CDR2 are DFQATT and SNEGSKA (reference sequence). This CDR3 contains 13 residues. V lost 3 bases to trimming and J lost 4 bases; unmatched junction nucleotides: 4. The CDR3 region has the DNA TGCAGTGCTAGTAGGGCGGGGGGGTACGAGCAGTACTTC. Amino acids: CSASRAGGYEQYF.

This clone was seen only once. The chain is built from TRBV19 and TRBJ1-6; 9 bases are a match to TRBD1. Germline loops: CDR1 LNHDA, CDR2 SQIVND (reference sequence). Trimming took 11 bases from V and 7 from J; bases not matched to a gene: 9. The CDR3 covers 14 residues. This CDR3 is CAVQGAGWNSPLHF. The CDR3 nucleotides read TGTGCCGTACAGGGGGCTGGGTGGAATTCACCCCTCCACTTT.